Listed below are T cell receptor beta chains from one sample, sequenced in a study of T-cell memory formation after mild COVID-19. MiXCR was run by TCRdb on the 5' RACE reads, yielding one entry per CDR3 protein. This table has roughly 400,000 distinct CDR3 sequences, around 24% appearing once. Sequencing input: PBMCs or a T cell subset sorted from them (not recorded which). The origin of the receptors is an adult woman who had mild COVID-19 (a few samples of this study predate the infection). Cell type and time point are not known. Both conserved end residues are part of each CDR3. A D gene is named only where the DNA matches it firmly. Size is stated for part of the rows, as once, few or many counts, or as a class when the clone is expanded.

j_call v_call d_call clone_size cdr3_nt cdr3_aa
TRBJ2-1 TRBV10-3 TRBD2 NA TGTGCCATCAGGGCTAGCGGGGGGAACTACAATGAGCAGTTCTTC CAIRASGGNYNEQFF
TRBJ2-7 TRBV12-3/TRBV12-4 NA few TGTGCCAGAAAACTAGCAGACTACGAGCAGTACTTC CARKLADYEQYF
TRBJ2-6 TRBV18 NA NA TGTGCCAGCTCACCTCTTACGAGCTCTGGGGCCAACGTCCTGACTTTC CASSPLTSSGANVLTF
TRBJ2-3 TRBV7-3 TRBD1 many TGTGCCAGCAGCCGAACGGGACAGAACACAGATACGCAGTATTTT CASSRTGQNTDTQYF
TRBJ1-5 TRBV27 NA few TGTGCCAGCAGGGGATCCGGGAGGCGAACGCAGCCCCAGCATTTT CASRGSGRRTQPQHF
TRBJ1-5 TRBV7-9 TRBD1 NA TGTGCCAGCAGCTTGGGGGACAGTCCGGCGGGTCAGCCCCAGCATTTT CASSLGDSPAGQPQHF
TRBJ2-7 TRBV4-2 NA few TGTGCCAGCAGCCAAGCTTTTAATAGACAGACCTACGAGCAGTACTTC CASSQAFNRQTYEQYF
TRBJ2-7 TRBV10-3 TRBD1 NA TGTGCCATCAGTGGTTCCCCGGGACAGGGGAGCTCCTACGAGCAGTACTTC CAISGSPGQGSSYEQYF
TRBJ1-2 TRBV9 TRBD1 few TGTGCCAGCAGCGTAGTCCCGGGACAGGAGGTAAACTATGGCTACACCTTC CASSVVPGQEVNYGYTF
TRBJ2-7 TRBV29-1 NA few TGCAGCGTTGAATTACAGGGATTGGACTACGAGCAGTACTTC CSVELQGLDYEQYF
TRBJ1-2 TRBV7-2 NA NA TGTGCCAGCACCTTTTGGGGGGCCTATGGCTACACCTTC CASTFWGAYGYTF
TRBJ2-3 TRBV6-5 NA NA TGTGCCAGCTCCTTGCGGGGGCGAGGAGATACGCAGTATTTT CASSLRGRGDTQYF
TRBJ1-5 TRBV5-5 NA few TGTGCCAGCAGCTTGGGGGACGCTAGCAATCAGCCCCAGCATTTT CASSLGDASNQPQHF
TRBJ2-1 TRBV29-1 TRBD2 few TGCAGCGTTGAGGGTGTGGGCGGGAGGGCCAACGCCGAGTTCTTC CSVEGVGGRANAEFF